This entry concerns a single T cell receptor (beta chain). Antigen unknown. This sample was included in a study of regulatory T cells in long-lasting Graves disease. Regarding the study as a whole: Newly diagnosed Graves' patients had higher TCR diversity than persistent ones. Peripheral blood was the sole material, not thyroid tissue.

Library construction for TCR beta used iRepertoire HTBI primers and Arm-PCR of CDR3 regions. TCRdb used MiXCR to reprocess the multiplex PCR reads, holding one entry per CDR3 protein. The sample shows 350,000 to 450,000 distinct CDR3 sequences, around 20% of them seen only once. The time point here: persistent/refractory GD, antithyroid drugs over 5 years with positive TRAb. Construction of the TCR library relied on RNA isolated from PBMCs. As collected, the peripheral blood samples measured 7 to 9.5 milliliters each and went into EDTA tubes. Trimming cost V 8 bases and J 0 bases, with 8 bases left between them. This CDR3 region has 13 residues. Germline V gene data show CDR1 as KGHSH and CDR2 as LQKENI.

The chain joins TRBV18 to TRBJ1-5; possible D gene TRBD1, 5 bases. This specimen was peripheral blood mononuclear cells (PBMCs), taken when the disease was refractory, from a patient treated with antithyroid drugs. This TCR was sampled from a female donor with Graves disease. The DNA of the CDR3 is TGTGCCAGCCACGGGGGTAGCAATCAGCCCCAGCATTTT. This translates into CASHGGSNQPQHF.